This T cell receptor beta chain was observed in a study of response to subunit inactivated influenza vaccine. Study-level findings and limits: After each seasonal influenza vaccination, few new T cells are recruited, the authors suggested.

About this clonotype itself: Its antigen is still unknown.

CDR1 is SGHNT and CDR2 is YYREEE in the germline V gene (reference sequence). V gave up 5 bases and J gave up 0 bases, with 10 bases separating them. This CDR3 is built from 14 residues. TCRdb used MiXCR to reprocess the RT-PCR reads, holding one entry per CDR3 protein. The repertoire holds hundreds of thousands of distinct CDR3 sequences, with approximately 15% as singletons. The rearrangement links TRBV5-4 to TRBJ2-3; possibly TRBD1 or TRBD2 for D (5 bases each). The sequenced sample was PBMCs from blood, obtained 14 days before vaccination. This clonotype was obtained from a middle-aged man who received an inactivated influenza vaccine. The CDR3 region has the DNA TGTGCCAGCAGGCTCGGGGCGAGCACAGATACGCAGTATTTT. Amino acids: CASRLGASTDTQYF.